This T cell receptor beta chain derives from a study of regulatory T cells in long-lasting Graves disease. The time point was: newly diagnosed GD, antithyroid drugs for less than 3 months. PBMC-extracted RNA yielded the TCR library. The sample holds many counts of this clonotype. The authors built TCR beta libraries using iRepertoire HTBI primers and Arm-PCR of CDR3 regions. In TCRdb, the multiplex PCR reads were re-called with MiXCR into one record per CDR3 protein. The sample lists a few hundred thousand distinct CDR3 sequences; about 12% were seen once. The CDR3 extends over 18 amino acids. Germline V CDR1 and CDR2: SGHVS, FQNEAQ. Trimming pared 0 bases from V and 0 bases from J, leaving 15 bases between. These data were also reused for a study on T cells in Graves' hyperthyroidism and ophthalmopathy.

The gene calls are TRBV7-8 and TRBJ1-5; D not certain. This sequence was found in a woman between 18 and 30 years old with Graves disease. The sequencing here drew on peripheral blood mononuclear cells (PBMCs), taken at new diagnosis, from a patient treated with antithyroid drugs. CDR3 residues: CASSLARQRSHSNQPQHF. The CDR3 DNA sequence: TGTGCCAGCAGCTTAGCGCGTCAGAGAAGCCATAGCAATCAGCCCCAGCATTTT.